Below, 17 T cell receptor beta chains from the same sample are listed, as sequenced in a study of blood T cell repertoires in COVID-19. Some clones are missing from TCRdb's copy, which holds only in-frame ones; the method was immunoSEQ multiplex PCR. The top ten clones hold 9.5% to 15% of a sample with 200,000 to 250,000 clones, around 90% of them seen once. Sequencing was performed on peripheral blood. The source of these receptors is a woman in her late teens or twenties who had recovered from COVID-19.

The chain employs TRBV14 and TRBJ2-1; 11 nucleotides agree with TRBD2. The ends lost 6 bases at V and 0 bases at J; junction bases unmatched: 7. Germline V CDR1 and CDR2: SGHDN, FVKESK. The CDR3 is 17 residues long. The CDR3 DNA reads TGTGCCAGCAGGGATACCGGGACTAGCGGCTCCTACAATGAGCAGTTCTTC. Translation gives CASRDTGTSGSYNEQFF.

This chain uses TRBV11-3 with TRBJ2-2; maybe TRBD2 (5 bases). This CDR3 comprises 15 residues. Germline values: CDR1 SGHNT, CDR2 YENEEA. The germline V and J ends were trimmed by 3 bases and 1 base, with 9 bases remaining between them. The CDR3 DNA sequence: TGTGCCAGCAGCTTCTCACTAGGGAACACCGGGGAGCTGTTTTTT. Its translation: CASSFSLGNTGELFF.

The CDR3 sequence: CASSEVPPNEQFF. The CDR3 region has the DNA TGTGCCAGCAGCGAGGTCCCCCCAAATGAGCAGTTCTTC. This sequence joins TRBV7-2 and TRBJ2-1; D not resolved. V was trimmed by 5 bases and J by 7 bases, leaving 12 bases between them. This CDR3 spans 13 amino acids. Germline values: CDR1 SGHTA, CDR2 FQGNSA.

This clone was observed a single time. This sequence joins TRBV11-1 and TRBJ2-1; 10 bases match TRBD2. The germline gives CDR1 SGHAT, CDR2 FQDESV (reference sequence). Germline trimming cut 4 bases from V and 9 bases from J; bases unmatched to any gene: 6. The CDR3 length is 14 residues. The CDR3 here is CASSWELAGTEQFF. For the CDR3, the DNA is TGTGCCAGCAGCTGGGAACTAGCGGGAACTGAGCAGTTCTTC.

The count of this clone is one. CDR3 sequence: CASTSRWGGEGETQYF. Here the CDR3 DNA reads TGTGCCAGCACCTCTAGGTGGGGGGGCGAGGGAGAGACCCAGTACTTC. The J gene is TRBJ2-5, the V gene TRBV5-4; the D gene is possibly TRBD2 (7 bases). CDR1 and CDR2 (germline): SGHNT, YYREEE (reference sequence). The V and J ends lost 6 bases and 4 bases respectively, with 22 bases between them. This CDR3 has 16 residues. The full variable domain, in which reference TRBV5-4 and TRBJ2-5 provide the parts outside the CDR3, is ETGVTQSPTHLIKTRGQQVTLRCSSQSGHNTVSWYQQALGQGPQFIFQYYREEENGRGNFPPRFSGLQFPNYSSELNVNALELDDSALYLCASTSRWGGEGETQYFGPGTRLLVL.

A single count supports this clone. The genes are TRBV18 and TRBJ2-4, with D perhaps matching TRBD1 (6 bases). The V gene lost 4 bases and the J gene lost 0 bases, with 16 bases spanning the gap. Germline lookup yields CDR1 KGHSH and CDR2 LQKENI. This CDR3 is 17 amino acids long. This chain's CDR3 is CASSLGQNPLAKNIQYF. The CDR3 DNA sequence: TGTGCCAGCTCACTAGGACAGAACCCACTAGCCAAAAACATTCAGTACTTC.

The CDR3 DNA reads as TGTGCCAGTCCTGCGGGGAACACTGAAGCTTTCTTT. Amino acid sequence: CASPAGNTEAFF. The J gene is TRBJ1-1, the V gene TRBV6-5; D gene ambiguous. V shed 9 bases and J shed 1 base, with 9 bases lying between them. The CDR3 contains 12 residues. Germline CDR1 MNHEY, CDR2 SVGAGI.

This clone has only one observation. The V and J genes are TRBV3-1 (or the pseudogene TRBV3-2) and TRBJ2-1; D not resolved. The CDR3 loop spans 14 amino acids. V shed 2 bases and J shed 4 bases, with 9 bases lying between them. CDR1 and CDR2 (germline): LGHDT, YNNKEL (reference sequence). The CDR3 bases are TGTGCCAGCAGCCAACTGTCGAGGTACAATGAGCAGTTCTTC. Translating gives CASSQLSRYNEQFF.

The chain recombines TRBV7-9 with TRBJ2-3; TRBD2 might be the D (6 bases). This CDR3 has 12 residues. V lost 2 bases, J lost 6 bases, and 6 bases lay in between. Germline-derived CDR1 and CDR2 are SEHNR and FQNEAQ (reference sequence). CDR3 region: CASSLLADTQYF. In nucleotides, the CDR3 is TGTGCCAGCAGCTTACTAGCGGATACGCAGTATTTT.

The CDR3 is CASTTLAGVGNIQYF. As DNA, the CDR3 is TGTGCCAGCACCACACTAGCGGGAGTTGGAAACATTCAGTACTTC. The gene calls are TRBV28 and TRBJ2-4; the match to TRBD2 covers 11 bases. Losses at the gene ends were 7 bases for V and 6 bases for J; bases not matched to a gene: 8. This CDR3 spans 15 amino acids. CDR1 is MDHEN, CDR2 SYDVKM, per germline. The full variable domain, in which reference TRBV28 and TRBJ2-4 provide the parts outside the CDR3, is DVKVTQSSRYLVKRTGEKVFLECVQDMDHENMFWYRQDPGLGLRLIYFSYDVKMKEKGDIPEGYSVSREKKERFSLILESASTNQTSMYLCASTTLAGVGNIQYFGAGTRLSVL.

The genes are TRBV6-2 or TRBV6-3 and TRBJ2-2; D is perhaps TRBD2 (5 bases). V shed 3 bases and J shed 0 bases, with 11 bases lying between them. The CDR3 runs 16 residues. In germline, CDR1 is MNHEY, CDR2 SVGEGT. The CDR3 region is CASSYQGGSNTGELFF. For the CDR3, the DNA is TGTGCCAGCAGTTATCAAGGCGGGTCGAACACCGGGGAGCTGTTTTTT.

This chain connects TRBV6-4 to TRBJ2-7, with D maybe TRBD2 (6 bases). The CDR3 sequence is 18 residues long. V shed 3 bases and J shed 0 bases, with 21 bases lying between them. Germline V lookup: CDR1 MRHNA, CDR2 SNTAGT. CDR3 amino acids: CASSDLVQGRKSSYEQYF. The CDR3 bases are TGTGCCAGCAGTGATCTGGTCCAAGGGAGGAAGAGCTCCTACGAGCAGTACTTC.

The chain couples TRBV6-5 to TRBJ2-7; D perhaps matches TRBD2 (6 bases). The CDR3 has 14 residues. Germline-derived CDR1 and CDR2 are MNHEY and SVGAGI. Trimming removed 10 bases from V and 1 base from J, with 17 bases in between. CDR3 sequence (DNA): TGTGCCACCCGGCGGAGGGTAGAATCCTACGAGCAGTACTTC. Protein sequence: CATRRRVESYEQYF.

CDR3 nucleotides: TGTGCCACCAGCAGAGATTCCGTCCTAGTGGTGGGACTTGACACAGATACGCAGTATTTT. As protein: CATSRDSVLVVGLDTDTQYF. The V gene is TRBV15, the J gene TRBJ2-3, with a tentative D call TRBD2 (6 bases). The CDR3 loop spans 20 amino acids. CDR1 and CDR2 from the germline V gene are LNHNV and YYDKDF (reference sequence). Trimming removed 0 bases from V and 2 bases from J, with 24 bases in between.

The V gene is TRBV19, the J gene TRBJ2-7, with D possibly matching TRBD1 (6 bases). Germline V gene lookup returns CDR1 LNHDA and CDR2 SQIVND (reference sequence). The CDR3 runs to 15 residues. V dropped 5 bases and J dropped 2 bases, with 16 bases sitting between them. The CDR3 reads CASSPQVRGPYEQYF. The CDR3 nucleotides read TGTGCCAGTAGTCCTCAAGTCAGGGGTCCCTACGAGCAGTACTTC.

This clone was seen only once. The J gene is TRBJ2-3, the V gene TRBV28; perhaps TRBD2 as D (5 bases). Trimming removed 7 bases at V and 0 bases at J, with 14 bases between. Germline-derived CDR1 and CDR2 are MDHEN and SYDVKM. The CDR3 loop spans 15 amino acids. Written as DNA, the CDR3 is TGTGCCAGCAAGGAGGCCGGCCTTAGCACAGATACGCAGTATTTT. Translating gives CASKEAGLSTDTQYF.

The table lists this clone with a count of one. V and J are TRBV30 and TRBJ2-7; D is uncertain. Trimming shortened V by 0 bases and J by 3 bases, and 6 bases separated the two germline ends. The CDR3 contains 12 residues. Germline V gene lookup returns CDR1 GTSNPN and CDR2 SVGIG (reference sequence). DNA for the CDR3: TGTGCCTGGAGTGTAGCGTTCTACGAGCAGTACTTC. Amino acids: CAWSVAFYEQYF. Full variable domain (missing parts from reference TRBV30 and TRBJ2-7): SQTIHQWPATLVQPVGSPLSLECTVEGTSNPNLYWYRQAAGRGLQLLFYSVGIGQISSEVPQNLSASRPQDRQFILSSKKLLLSDSGFYLCAWSVAFYEQYFGPGTRLTVT.